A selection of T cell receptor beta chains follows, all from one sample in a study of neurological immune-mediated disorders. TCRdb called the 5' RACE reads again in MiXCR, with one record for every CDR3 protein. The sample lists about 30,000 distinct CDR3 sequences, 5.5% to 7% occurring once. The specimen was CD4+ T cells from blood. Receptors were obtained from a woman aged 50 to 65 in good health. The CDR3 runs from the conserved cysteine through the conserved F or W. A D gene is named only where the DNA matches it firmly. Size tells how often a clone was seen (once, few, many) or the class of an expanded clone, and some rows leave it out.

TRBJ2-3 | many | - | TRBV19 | TGTGCCAGTAGTGCGGGGGCGAGCACAGATACGCAGTATTTT | CASSAGASTDTQYF
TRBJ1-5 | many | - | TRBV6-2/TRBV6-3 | TGTGCCAGCAGTCATCCCAATCAGCCCCAGCATTTT | CASSHPNQPQHF
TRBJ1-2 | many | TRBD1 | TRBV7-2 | TGTGCCAGCAGCTCTGGACAGGGGAGAAATGGCTACACCTTC | CASSSGQGRNGYTF
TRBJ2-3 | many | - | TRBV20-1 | TGCAGTGCTCCCCCCCCAGGGCGGCCCGATACGCAGTATTTT | CSAPPPGRPDTQYF
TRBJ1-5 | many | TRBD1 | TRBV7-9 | TGTGCCAGCAGCTTAGATTTCGGGATACAGGGGACTAGAGGCAATCAGCCCCAGCATTTT | CASSLDFGIQGTRGNQPQHF
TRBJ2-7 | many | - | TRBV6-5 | TGTGCCAGCAGTTCCATTTACGAGCAGTACTTC | CASSSIYEQYF
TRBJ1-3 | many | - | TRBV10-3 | TGTGCCATCACCGACAACGCTGGAAACACCATATATTTT | CAITDNAGNTIYF
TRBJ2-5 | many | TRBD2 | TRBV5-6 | TGTGCCAGCAGCTTTGTCCAGCGGGGTTTGCTGGAGACCCAGTACTTC | CASSFVQRGLLETQYF
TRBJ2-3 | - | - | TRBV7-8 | TGTGCCAGCAGCTTTTTAGGGGCCGCTAGCACAGATACGCAGTATTTT | CASSFLGAASTDTQYF
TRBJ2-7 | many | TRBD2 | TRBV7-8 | TGTGCCAGCAGCCCCGGGACTAGCGGGAGTCTTGGCGAGCAGTACTTC | CASSPGTSGSLGEQYF
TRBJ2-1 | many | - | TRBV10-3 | TGTGCCATCAGTGAGTCGGACCTTCCCTTGTTCTTC | CAISESDLPLFF
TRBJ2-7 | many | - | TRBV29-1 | TGCAGCGTGATGGACAGTCAAACCTACGAGCAGTACTTC | CSVMDSQTYEQYF
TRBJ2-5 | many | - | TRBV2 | TGTGCCAGCAGTCTGCAACTAGCTGGCCAAGAGACCCAGTACTTC | CASSLQLAGQETQYF
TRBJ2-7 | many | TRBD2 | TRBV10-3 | TGTGCCATCAGTGAGTCTCTAGCGGGGGCCATCCCATACGAGCAGTACTTC | CAISESLAGAIPYEQYF
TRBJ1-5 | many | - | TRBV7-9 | TGTGCCAGCAGCTTAAGTTCCGCCAGGGCCGGTCAGCCCCAGCATTTT | CASSLSSARAGQPQHF
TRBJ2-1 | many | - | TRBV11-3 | TGTGCCAGCAGCTTGACTTACCCGAACAATGAGCAGTTCTTC | CASSLTYPNNEQFF
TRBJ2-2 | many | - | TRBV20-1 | TGCAGTGCAAAGGGGGGGCCCGGGGAGCTGTTTTTT | CSAKGGPGELFF
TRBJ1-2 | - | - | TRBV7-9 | TGTGCCAGCAGCTTAGAGGCTACTTACCTCTATGGCTACACCTTC | CASSLEATYLYGYTF
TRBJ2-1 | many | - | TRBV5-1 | TGCGCCAGCACTATCCAGTACGGGGGCACCTACAATGAGCAGTTCTTC | CASTIQYGGTYNEQFF
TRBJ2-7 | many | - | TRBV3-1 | TGTGCCAGCAGCCAAGAAGGACGGATCTACGAGCAGTACTTC | CASSQEGRIYEQYF
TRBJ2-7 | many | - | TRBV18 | TGTGCCAGCTCACCCATGGGGTTTGAGCAGTACTTC | CASSPMGFEQYF
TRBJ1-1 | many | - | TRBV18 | TGTGCCAGCTCACCACGGTCGCTGAGGACTGAAGCTTTCTTT | CASSPRSLRTEAFF
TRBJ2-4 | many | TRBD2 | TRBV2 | TGTGCCAGCACCCCTCGGACTAGCGGGTCCATTCAGTACTTC | CASTPRTSGSIQYF
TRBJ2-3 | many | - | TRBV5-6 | TGTGCCAGCAGGGAGGGAGATACGCAGTATTTT | CASREGDTQYF
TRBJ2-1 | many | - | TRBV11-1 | TGTGCCAGCAGCCCCCTGGCGGGATGGAATGAGCAGTTCTTC | CASSPLAGWNEQFF
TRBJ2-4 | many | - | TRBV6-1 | TGTGCCAGCAGACTAACTACAGCCCTAATAGCCAAAAACATTCAGTACTTC | CASRLTTALIAKNIQYF
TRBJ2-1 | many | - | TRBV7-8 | TGTGCCAGCAGCTTAAGCCGTAGCGGCTCTGAGCAGTTCTTC | CASSLSRSGSEQFF
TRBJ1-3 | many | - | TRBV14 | TGTGCCAGCAGCCGGGGACTTGTAAACACCATATATTTT | CASSRGLVNTIYF
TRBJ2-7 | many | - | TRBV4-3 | TGCGCCAGCAGCCAAGATTTGATGGCCCCGCAGTACTTC | CASSQDLMAPQYF
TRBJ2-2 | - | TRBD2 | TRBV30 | TGTGCCTGGGGTCCGGGACTAGCGGGAATCACCGGGGAGCTGTTTTTT | CAWGPGLAGITGELFF
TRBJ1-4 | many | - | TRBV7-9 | TGTGCCAGCAGCCCTTGGTCGGGGACTAATGAAAAACTGTTTTTT | CASSPWSGTNEKLFF
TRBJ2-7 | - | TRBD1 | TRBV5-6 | TGTGCCAGCAGACGAAACCGGGACAGGGTGGTTGACGAGCAGTACTTC | CASRRNRDRVVDEQYF
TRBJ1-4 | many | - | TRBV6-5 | TGTGCCAGCAGCTCTCAGGGAGGTCGTAATGAAAAACTGTTTTTT | CASSSQGGRNEKLFF
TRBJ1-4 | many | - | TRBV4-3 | TGCGCCAGCAGCCTCCGCAACGGTTTCGGGGAAAAACTGTTTTTT | CASSLRNGFGEKLFF
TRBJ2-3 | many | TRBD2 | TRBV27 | TGTGCCAGCAGTCCGGGACTAGGAGGCGCAGATACGCAGTATTTT | CASSPGLGGADTQYF
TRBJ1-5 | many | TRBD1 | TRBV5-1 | TGCGCCAGCAGCTCCGGGACAGACAATCAGCCCCAGCATTTT | CASSSGTDNQPQHF
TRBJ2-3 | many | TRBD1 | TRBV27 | TGTGCCAGCAGTTTCACCGACAGGGGGAGGGATACGCAGTATTTT | CASSFTDRGRDTQYF
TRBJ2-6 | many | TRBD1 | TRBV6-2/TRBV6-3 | TGTGCCAGCAGTTACCGGACAGGGCAGAGCTCTGGGGCCAACGTCCTGACTTTC | CASSYRTGQSSGANVLTF
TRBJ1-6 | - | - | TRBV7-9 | TGTGCCAGCAGCTTTTCACGCAGGGGCGCCTTAGGTTCACCCCTCCACTTT | CASSFSRRGALGSPLHF
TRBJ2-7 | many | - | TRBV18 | TGTGCCAGCTCACCACTGGTTGAAGTGGCGCAGTACTTC | CASSPLVEVAQYF
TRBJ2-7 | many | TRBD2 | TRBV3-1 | TGTGCCAGCATGTCGACTAGCGGGAGCTCCTACGAGCAGTACTTC | CASMSTSGSSYEQYF
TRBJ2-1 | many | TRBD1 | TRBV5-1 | TGCGCCAGCAAGCTGGGACAGGTGAATTCCGAGCAGTTCTTC | CASKLGQVNSEQFF
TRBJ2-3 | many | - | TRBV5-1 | TGCGCCAGCAGCTTCGGGGGTATCGCAGATACGCAGTATTTT | CASSFGGIADTQYF
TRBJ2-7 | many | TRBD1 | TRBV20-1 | TGCAGTGCTAGTTACAGGGGAGCCTACGAGCAGTACTTC | CSASYRGAYEQYF
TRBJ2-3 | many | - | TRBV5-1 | TGCGCCAGCAGCTTGGCCCTTAATACAGATACGCAGTATTTT | CASSLALNTDTQYF
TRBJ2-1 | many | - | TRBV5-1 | TGCGCCAGCAGCTTGGGGACAAACTACAATGAGCAGTTCTTC | CASSLGTNYNEQFF
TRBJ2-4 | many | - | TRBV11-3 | TGTGCCAGCAGCTTAGTGGGTCTAGCCAAAAACATTCAGTACTTC | CASSLVGLAKNIQYF
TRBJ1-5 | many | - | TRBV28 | TGTGCGGTTGGTAGCAATCAGCCCCAGCATTTT | CAVGSNQPQHF
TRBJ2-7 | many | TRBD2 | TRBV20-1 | TGCAGTGCTTGCCCGGGGGGGTTGAACGAGCAGTACTTC | CSACPGGLNEQYF
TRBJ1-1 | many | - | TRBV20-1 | TGCAGTGCTAGGGGTGGGCTGAGAACTGAAGCTTTCTTT | CSARGGLRTEAFF
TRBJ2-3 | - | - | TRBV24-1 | TGTGCCACCGGGGAGAAGCGGTTAAGCACAGATACGCAGTATTTT | CATGEKRLSTDTQYF
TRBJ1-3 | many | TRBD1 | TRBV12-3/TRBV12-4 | TGTGCCAGCAGTTCCCGGACAGGGGGAGGAAACACCATATATTTT | CASSSRTGGGNTIYF
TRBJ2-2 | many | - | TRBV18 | TGTGCCAGCTCACCACCTGTGGTCGCGAACACCGGGGAGCTGTTTTTT | CASSPPVVANTGELFF